This T cell receptor (beta chain) was recorded in a study of blood T cell repertoires in COVID-19. About the study: The study drew acute and convalescent COVID-19 samples from the United States, Italy and Spain. T cells, B-cell-depleted T cells, or PBMCs provided the cDNA or gDNA that served as material.

The table lists this clone with a few counts. Authors' methods: Amplified reference gene primers provided the basis for estimating nucleated cell counts. TCRdb keeps only in-frame clones here, not all; method: immunoSEQ multiplex PCR. V, J and clone size reflect that table, while D and trimming were determined from the DNA. The table includes around 150,000 clones, roughly 85% detected once. The sequenced sample consisted of peripheral blood. The clonotype was recovered from a human donor with acute or convalescent COVID-19. The donor label of this sample is uncertain.

Here the CDR3 reads CASSLQGLSEKLFF. CDR3 DNA: TGTGCCAGCAGCTTACAGGGGTTGAGTGAAAAACTGTTTTTT. The chain links TRBV7-2 to TRBJ1-4; maybe TRBD1 (6 bases). Trimming removed 2 bases at V and 7 bases at J, with 11 bases between. CDR1 is SGHTA, CDR2 FQGNSA, per germline. This CDR3 region has 14 residues.